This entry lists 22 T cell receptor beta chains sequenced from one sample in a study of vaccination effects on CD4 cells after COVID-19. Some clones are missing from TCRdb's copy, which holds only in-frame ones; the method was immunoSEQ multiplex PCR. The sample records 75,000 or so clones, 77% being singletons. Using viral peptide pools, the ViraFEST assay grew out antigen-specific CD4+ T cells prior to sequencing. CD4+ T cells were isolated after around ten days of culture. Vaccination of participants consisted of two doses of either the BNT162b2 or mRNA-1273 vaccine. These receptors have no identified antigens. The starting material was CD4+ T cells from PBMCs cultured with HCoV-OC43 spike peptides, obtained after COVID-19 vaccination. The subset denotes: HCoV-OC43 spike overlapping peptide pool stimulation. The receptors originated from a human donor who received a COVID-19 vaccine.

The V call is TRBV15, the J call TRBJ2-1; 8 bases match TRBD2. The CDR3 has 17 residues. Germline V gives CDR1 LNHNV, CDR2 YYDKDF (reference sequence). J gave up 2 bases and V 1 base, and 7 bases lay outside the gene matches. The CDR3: CATSRGAGGYTYNEQFF. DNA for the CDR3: TGTGCCACCAGCAGAGGGGCGGGGGGATATACCTACAATGAGCAGTTCTTC. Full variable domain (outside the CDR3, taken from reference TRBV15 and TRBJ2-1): DAMVIQNPRYQVTQFGKPVTLSCSQTLNHNVMYWYQQKSSQAPKLLFHYYDKDFNNEADTPDNFQSRRPNTSFCFLDIRSPGLGDTAMYLCATSRGAGGYTYNEQFFGPGTRLTVL.

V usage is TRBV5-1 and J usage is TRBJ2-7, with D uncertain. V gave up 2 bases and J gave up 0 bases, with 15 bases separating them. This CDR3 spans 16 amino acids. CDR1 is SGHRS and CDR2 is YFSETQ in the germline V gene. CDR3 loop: CASSFGPPKSSYEQYV. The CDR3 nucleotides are TGCGCCAGCAGCTTTGGGCCACCAAAAAGCTCCTACGAGCAGTACGTC.

For the CDR3, the DNA is TGTGCCAGCAGCGTAGGCGCACGGGACGCTGAAGCTTTCTTT. Its translation is CASSVGARDAEAFF. V and J are TRBV9 and TRBJ1-1, with a possible D match to TRBD1 (5 bases). This CDR3 contains 14 residues. Trimming removed 0 bases at V and 6 bases at J, with 12 bases between. Germline lookup yields CDR1 SGDLS and CDR2 YYNGEE. The variable domain in full, with the rest retrieved from reference TRBV9 and TRBJ1-1, is DSGVTQTPKHLITATGQRVTLRCSPRSGDLSVYWYQQSLDQGLQFLIQYYNGEERAKGNILERFSAQQFPDLHSELNLSSLELGDSALYFCASSVGARDAEAFFGQGTRLTVV.

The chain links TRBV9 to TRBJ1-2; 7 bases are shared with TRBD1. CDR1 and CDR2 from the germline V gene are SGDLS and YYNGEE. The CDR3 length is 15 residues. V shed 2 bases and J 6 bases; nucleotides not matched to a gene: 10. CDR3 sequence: CASSVAGTVVDGYTF. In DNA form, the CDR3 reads TGTGCCAGCAGCGTGGCTGGGACAGTCGTTGATGGCTACACCTTC.

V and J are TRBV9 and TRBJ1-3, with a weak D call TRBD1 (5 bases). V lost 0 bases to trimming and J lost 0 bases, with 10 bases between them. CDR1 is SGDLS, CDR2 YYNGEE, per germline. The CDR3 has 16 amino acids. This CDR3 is CASSVEGRVSGNTIYF. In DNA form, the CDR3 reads TGTGCCAGCAGCGTAGAGGGCAGGGTCTCTGGAAACACCATATATTTT.

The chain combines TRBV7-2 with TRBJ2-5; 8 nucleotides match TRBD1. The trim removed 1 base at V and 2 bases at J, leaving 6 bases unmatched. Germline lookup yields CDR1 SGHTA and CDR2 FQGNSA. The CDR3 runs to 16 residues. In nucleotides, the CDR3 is TGTGCCAGCAGCTTAGGCCCCACAGGGGGTCAAGAGACCCAGTACTTC. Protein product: CASSLGPTGGQETQYF.

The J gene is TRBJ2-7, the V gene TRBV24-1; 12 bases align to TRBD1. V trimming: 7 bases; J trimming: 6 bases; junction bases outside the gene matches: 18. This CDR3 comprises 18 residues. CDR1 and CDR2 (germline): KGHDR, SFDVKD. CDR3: CATSPHGCRDRGRGEQYV. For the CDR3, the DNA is TGTGCCACCAGCCCGCACGGATGCCGGGACAGGGGGCGAGGCGAGCAGTACGTC.

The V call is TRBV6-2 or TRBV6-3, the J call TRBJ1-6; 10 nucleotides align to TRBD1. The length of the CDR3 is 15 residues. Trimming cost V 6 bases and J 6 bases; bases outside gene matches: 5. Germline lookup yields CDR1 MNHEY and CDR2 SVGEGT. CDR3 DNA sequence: TGTGCCAGCAGCCACCGGGACAGGGGTAATTCACCCCTCCACTTT. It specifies CASSHRDRGNSPLHF.

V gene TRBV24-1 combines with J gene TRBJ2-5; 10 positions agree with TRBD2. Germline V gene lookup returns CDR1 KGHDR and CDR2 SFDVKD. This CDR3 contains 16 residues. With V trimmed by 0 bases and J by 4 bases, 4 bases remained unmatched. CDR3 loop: CATSDLRSGGTETQYF. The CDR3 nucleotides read TGTGCCACCAGTGATTTGCGTAGCGGGGGGACAGAGACCCAGTACTTC.

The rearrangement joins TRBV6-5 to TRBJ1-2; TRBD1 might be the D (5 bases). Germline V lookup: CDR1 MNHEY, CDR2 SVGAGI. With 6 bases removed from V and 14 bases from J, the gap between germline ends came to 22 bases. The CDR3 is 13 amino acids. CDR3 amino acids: CASRPLGDRLQTF. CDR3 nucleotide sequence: TGTGCCAGCAGGCCCCTCGGGGACCGACTACAGACCTTC.

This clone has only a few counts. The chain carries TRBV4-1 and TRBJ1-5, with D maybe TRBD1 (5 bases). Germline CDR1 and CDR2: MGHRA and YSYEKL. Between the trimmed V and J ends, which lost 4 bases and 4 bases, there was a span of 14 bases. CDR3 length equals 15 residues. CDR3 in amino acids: CASSREDRVNQPQHF. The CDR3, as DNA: TGCGCCAGCAGCCGCGAAGACAGAGTAAATCAGCCCCAGCATTTT.

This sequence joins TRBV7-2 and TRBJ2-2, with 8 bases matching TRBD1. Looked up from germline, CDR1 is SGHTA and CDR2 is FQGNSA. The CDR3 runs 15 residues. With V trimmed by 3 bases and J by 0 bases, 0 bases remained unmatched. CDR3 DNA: TGTGCCAGCAGCTTGACAGGGGCGAACACCGGGGAGCTGTTTTTT. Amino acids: CASSLTGANTGELFF.

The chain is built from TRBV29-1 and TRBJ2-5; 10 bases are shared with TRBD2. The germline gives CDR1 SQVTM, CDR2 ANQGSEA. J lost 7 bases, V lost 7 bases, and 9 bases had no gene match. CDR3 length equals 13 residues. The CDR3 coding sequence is TGCAGCGGCGGAGGACTAGCGGTTCGGACCCAGTACTTC. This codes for CSGGGLAVRTQYF.

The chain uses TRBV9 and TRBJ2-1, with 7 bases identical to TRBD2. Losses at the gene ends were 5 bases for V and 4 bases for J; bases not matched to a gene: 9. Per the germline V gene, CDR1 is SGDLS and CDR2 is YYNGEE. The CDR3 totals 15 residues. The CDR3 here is CASSPGAGQYNEQFF. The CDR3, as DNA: TGTGCCAGCAGTCCTGGAGCGGGGCAGTACAATGAGCAGTTCTTC.

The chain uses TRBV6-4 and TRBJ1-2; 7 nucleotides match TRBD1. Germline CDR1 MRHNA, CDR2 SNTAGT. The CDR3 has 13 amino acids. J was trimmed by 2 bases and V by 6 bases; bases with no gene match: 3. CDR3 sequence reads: CASSAGQNYGYTF. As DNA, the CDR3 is TGTGCCAGCAGCGCGGGACAGAACTATGGCTACACCTTC.

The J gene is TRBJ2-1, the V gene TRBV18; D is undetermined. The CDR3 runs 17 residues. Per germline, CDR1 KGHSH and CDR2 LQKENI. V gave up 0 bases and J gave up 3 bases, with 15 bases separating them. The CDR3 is CASSPPSGEWVYNEQFF. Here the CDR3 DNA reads TGTGCCAGCTCACCACCGAGTGGGGAATGGGTCTACAATGAGCAGTTCTTC.

CDR3 in amino acids: CASSRQVNTEAFF. The CDR3 coding sequence is TGTGCCAGCAGTAGGCAGGTGAACACTGAAGCTTTCTTT. This rearrangement joins TRBV12-3 or TRBV12-4 to TRBJ1-1; D is unresolved. The CDR3 covers 13 residues. Trimming took 5 bases from V and 0 from J, leaving 7 bases between them.

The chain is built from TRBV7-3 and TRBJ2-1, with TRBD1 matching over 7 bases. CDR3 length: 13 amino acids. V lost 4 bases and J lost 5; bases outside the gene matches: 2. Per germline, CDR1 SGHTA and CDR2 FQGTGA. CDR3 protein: CASSSTGNNEQFF. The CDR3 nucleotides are TGTGCCAGCAGCTCGACAGGGAACAATGAGCAGTTCTTC. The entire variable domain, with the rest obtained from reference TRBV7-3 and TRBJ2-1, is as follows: GAGVSQTPSNKVTEKGKYVELRCDPISGHTALYWYRQSLGQGPEFLIYFQGTGAADDSGLPNDRFFAVRPEGSVSTLKIQRTERGDSAVYLCASSSTGNNEQFFGPGTRLTVL.

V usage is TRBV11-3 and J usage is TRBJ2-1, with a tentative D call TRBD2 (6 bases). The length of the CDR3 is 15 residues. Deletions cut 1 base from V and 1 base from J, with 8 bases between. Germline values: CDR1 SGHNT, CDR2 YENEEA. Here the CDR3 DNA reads TGTGCCAGCAGCTTAGGGGGGGTGTCCTACAATGAGCAGTTCTTC. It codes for CASSLGGVSYNEQFF.

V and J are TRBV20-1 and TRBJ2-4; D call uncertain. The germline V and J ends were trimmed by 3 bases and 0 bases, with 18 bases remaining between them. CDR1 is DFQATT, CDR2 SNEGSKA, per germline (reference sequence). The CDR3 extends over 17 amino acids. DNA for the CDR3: TGCAGTGCTAGTAGAGTCGGGCCAGGAGAAGCCAAAAACATTCAGTACTTC. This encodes CSASRVGPGEAKNIQYF.

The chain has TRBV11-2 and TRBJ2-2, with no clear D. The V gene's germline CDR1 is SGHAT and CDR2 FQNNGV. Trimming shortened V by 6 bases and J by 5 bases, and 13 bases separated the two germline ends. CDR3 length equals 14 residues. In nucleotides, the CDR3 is TGTGCCAGCAGTCCTAGTCGTGTTACCGGGGAGCTGTTTTTT. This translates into CASSPSRVTGELFF. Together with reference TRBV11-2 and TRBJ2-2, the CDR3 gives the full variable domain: EAGVAQSPRYKIIEKRQSVAFWCNPISGHATLYWYQQILGQGPKLLIQFQNNGVVDDSQLPKDRFSAERLKGVDSTLKIQPAKLEDSAVYLCASSPSRVTGELFFGEGSRLTVL.

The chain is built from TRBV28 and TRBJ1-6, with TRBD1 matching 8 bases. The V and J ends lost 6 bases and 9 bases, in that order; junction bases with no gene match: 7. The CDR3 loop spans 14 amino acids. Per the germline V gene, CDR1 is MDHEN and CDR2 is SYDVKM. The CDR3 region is CASSPGTGTSPLHF. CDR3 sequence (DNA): TGTGCCAGCAGCCCGGGGACAGGTACTTCACCCCTCCACTTT.